The 14 T cell receptor beta chains in this list originate from one sample, sequenced in a study of blood T cell repertoires in COVID-19. Libraries were prepared by immunoSEQ multiplex PCR; TCRdb keeps only in-frame clonotypes and omits some of them. Of roughly 200,000 clones listed, approximately 87% were seen once; the top ten hold approximately 0.93%. The specimen was peripheral blood. The origin of the receptors is a woman younger than 35 who had recovered from COVID-19.

This chain joins TRBV13 and TRBJ2-3; the D gene is possibly TRBD2 (6 bases). Germline CDR1 and CDR2: PRHDT and FYEKMQ (reference sequence). CDR3 length: 14 residues. V lost 1 base, J lost 1 base, and 6 bases lay in between. CDR3 sequence reads: CASSLAGGTDTQYF. CDR3 DNA: TGTGCCAGCAGCTTAGCGGGGGGCACAGATACGCAGTATTTT.

The CDR3 region has the DNA TGTGCCAGCAGTTATATCAGTAGCGGCTTCGGTCAGCCCCAGCATTTT. The encoded protein is CASSYISSGFGQPQHF. This chain links TRBV6-2 or TRBV6-3 with TRBJ1-5; D is undetermined. Trimming pared 3 bases from V and 6 bases from J, leaving 18 bases between. Germline V gene sequence: CDR1 MNHEY, CDR2 SVGEGT. The CDR3 is 16 amino acids.

The gene calls are TRBV7-9 and TRBJ2-7; 7 positions match TRBD2. Germline CDR1 reads SEHNR; CDR2 reads FQNEAQ (reference sequence). The V gene end was trimmed by 3 bases and the J gene end by 5 bases; junction bases not matched to a gene: 7. The CDR3 is made up of 14 amino acids. The CDR3 is CASSFAGVLDEQYF. The CDR3 DNA follows: TGTGCCAGCAGCTTTGCGGGAGTTCTAGACGAGCAGTACTTC.

This clone was seen just once. The V call is TRBV6-5, the J call TRBJ1-1; D call uncertain. The CDR3 extends over 11 amino acids. Germline CDR1 reads MNHEY; CDR2 reads SVGAGI. V was trimmed by 7 bases and J by 9 bases, leaving 12 bases between them. CDR3 amino acids: CASTFGEQAFF. CDR3 nucleotides: TGTGCCAGCACCTTCGGTGAGCAAGCTTTCTTT.

The chain links TRBV4-3 to TRBJ2-3; TRBD2 is a possible D gene (5 bases). CDR3 length: 15 residues. Germline V lookup: CDR1 LGHNA, CDR2 YSLEER. Trimming removed 1 base at V and 0 bases at J, with 8 bases between. CDR3 sequence: CASSQVGGSTDTQYF. CDR3 coding DNA: TGCGCCAGCAGCCAAGTCGGCGGGAGCACAGATACGCAGTATTTT.

CDR3 protein: CASTGQGGTDTQYF. The CDR3 DNA is TGTGCCAGCACTGGACAGGGAGGGACAGATACGCAGTATTTT. The rearrangement uses TRBV2 and TRBJ2-3, with D possibly TRBD1 on 8 matching bases. The germline gives CDR1 SNHLY, CDR2 FYNNEI. The V end lost 7 bases, the J end lost 3 bases, and 14 bases lay between the germline ends. The CDR3 loop spans 14 amino acids.

This clone was observed a handful of times. The V and J genes are TRBV29-1 and TRBJ2-5, with D tentatively TRBD2 (5 bases). This CDR3 has 12 residues. The V end lost 7 bases, the J end lost 5 bases, and 14 bases lay between the germline ends. Germline loops: CDR1 SQVTM, CDR2 ANQGSEA. CDR3 region: CSGSEWEETQYF. The CDR3 DNA is TGCAGCGGATCAGAATGGGAGGAGACCCAGTACTTC.

This clone showed up just once. The sample holds other DNA sequences that translate to the same CDR3. V gene TRBV7-2 combines with J gene TRBJ2-5, with D maybe TRBD2 (5 bases). V shed 7 bases and J shed 5 bases, with 8 bases lying between them. The CDR3 consists of 11 residues. Germline CDR1 and CDR2: SGHTA and FQGNSA. The CDR3 here is CASTTGETQYF. The CDR3 coding sequence is TGTGCCAGCACCACGGGGGAGACCCAGTACTTC. Full variable domain (outside the CDR3, taken from reference TRBV7-2 and TRBJ2-5): GAGVSQSPSNKVTEKGKDVELRCDPISGHTALYWYRQSLGQGLEFLIYFQGNSAPDKSGLPSDRFSAERTGGSVSTLTIQRTQQEDSAVYLCASTTGETQYFGPGTRLLVL.

The chain recombines TRBV5-1 with TRBJ2-1; 9 positions agree with TRBD2. The trim removed 2 bases at V and 5 bases at J, leaving 5 bases unmatched. Germline V gives CDR1 SGHRS, CDR2 YFSETQ. This CDR3 contains 15 residues. CDR3 DNA sequence: TGCGCCAGCAGCTTTTTAGCGGGAGCTAACAATGAGCAGTTCTTC. Translation: CASSFLAGANNEQFF.

The J gene is TRBJ1-6, the V gene TRBV6-5; 7 bases are a match to TRBD1. Germline-derived CDR1 and CDR2 are MNHEY and SVGAGI. Trimming at V came to 5 bases and at J to 6 bases, leaving 7 bases not matched to a gene. The CDR3 is 15 amino acids. The CDR3 DNA follows: TGTGCCAGCAGTCCAGGGGACAGAGCTAATTCACCCCTCCACTTT. This gives the protein CASSPGDRANSPLHF.

This chain joins TRBV9 and TRBJ2-1; 14 bases are shared with TRBD2. In germline, CDR1 is SGDLS, CDR2 YYNGEE. CDR3 size: 17 residues. J gave up 4 bases and V 2 bases, and 5 bases lay outside the gene matches. In DNA, the CDR3 is TGTGCCAGCAGCGTGACTAGCGGGAGGGCCTCTTACAATGAGCAGTTCTTC. It yields the protein CASSVTSGRASYNEQFF.

This clone was seen only once. This chain joins TRBV11-2 and TRBJ1-2; D call uncertain. Germline V gene sequence: CDR1 SGHAT, CDR2 FQNNGV. V shed 3 bases and J shed 1 base, with 6 bases lying between them. The CDR3 extends over 13 amino acids. The CDR3 DNA sequence: TGTGCCAGCAGCTTGGCCTTTAACTATGGCTACACCTTC. Its translation: CASSLAFNYGYTF.

In nucleotides, the CDR3 is TGCGCCAGCAGCCAAATTATAGCGGGGGGGCCCCGGAGCTCCTACGAGCAGTACTTC. Its protein is CASSQIIAGGPRSSYEQYF. The genes are TRBV4-1 and TRBJ2-7, with 11 bases aligning to TRBD2. Germline CDR1 MGHRA, CDR2 YSYEKL. V shed 2 bases and J 0 bases; nucleotides not matched to a gene: 12. This CDR3 is built from 19 residues.

V gene TRBV6-2 or TRBV6-3 combines with J gene TRBJ2-7, with D possibly TRBD1 on 6 matching bases. Trimming stripped 5 bases from V and 5 bases from J, with 22 bases between. Germline V gene sequence: CDR1 MNHEY, CDR2 SVGEGT. This CDR3 comprises 16 residues. The CDR3 here is CASSRQGPYGKDEQYV. In DNA form, the CDR3 reads TGTGCCAGCAGTCGTCAGGGGCCCTACGGGAAAGACGAGCAGTACGTC.